The 22 T cell receptor beta chains below all came from one sample that was sequenced in a study of blood T cell repertoires in COVID-19. Here immunoSEQ multiplex PCR was the method, and the copy in TCRdb shows in-frame clones only, minus some. The sample has 300,000 to 450,000 clones, 80% to 90% seen once. Source material: PBMCs or T cells enriched from blood (not recorded which). These receptors all come from a man aged 18 to 30 who had recovered from COVID-19.

This clone has a single count. The J gene is TRBJ2-5, the V gene TRBV7-2, with 12 nucleotides matching TRBD1. The J segment lost 7 bases and the V segment lost 5 bases, leaving 8 bases of the junction unmatched. The CDR3 sequence is 15 residues long. Germline V gives CDR1 SGHTA, CDR2 FQGNSA. CDR3 nucleotide sequence: TGTGCCAGCAGCCCTTCCGGGACAGGGGGCGCGACCCAGTACTTC. Its translation is CASSPSGTGGATQYF.

This clone was detected once. The chain carries TRBV2 and TRBJ1-1, with 12 bases matching TRBD1. Germline loops: CDR1 SNHLY, CDR2 FYNNEI. The CDR3 totals 14 residues. The V segment lost 6 bases and the J segment 4 bases; nucleotides outside the gene matches: 3. The CDR3 region is CASRGQGAITEAFF. The CDR3 DNA is TGTGCCAGCAGGGGACAGGGGGCGATCACTGAAGCTTTCTTT.

The J gene is TRBJ2-6, the V gene TRBV7-9, with D perhaps TRBD2 (5 bases). Trimming took 4 bases from V and 0 from J, leaving 10 bases between them. Germline-derived CDR1 and CDR2 are SEHNR and FQNEAQ (reference sequence). This CDR3 has 16 residues. Here the CDR3 DNA reads TGTGCCAGCAGCTCTACTAGGGACTCTGGGGCCAACGTCCTGACTTTC. Residues: CASSSTRDSGANVLTF.

Only one count was recorded for this clone. The chain uses TRBV5-1 and TRBJ2-1, with 7 nucleotides matching TRBD2. The junction had 5 bases not matched to a gene; V was cut back by 1 base and J by 4 bases. Per germline, CDR1 SGHRS and CDR2 YFSETQ. The CDR3 loop spans 15 amino acids. CDR3 sequence: CASSLFSGGYNEQFF. The CDR3 DNA follows: TGCGCCAGCAGCTTGTTTTCGGGGGGATACAATGAGCAGTTCTTC.

The table lists this clone with a count of one. The chain recombines TRBV9 with TRBJ2-1, with 7 nucleotides matching TRBD2. V was pared by 5 bases and J by 6 bases, with 11 bases of the junction left unmatched. Germline V gene sequence: CDR1 SGDLS, CDR2 YYNGEE. The CDR3 spans 15 residues. The CDR3 region is CASSSLSGRANEQFF. CDR3 bases: TGTGCCAGCAGTTCCCTTTCGGGGAGGGCCAATGAGCAGTTCTTC.

The J gene is TRBJ1-2, the V gene TRBV11-2; the D is unclear. Germline V gene lookup returns CDR1 SGHAT and CDR2 FQNNGV. The V gene lost 1 base and the J gene lost 12 bases, with 18 bases spanning the gap. The CDR3 is 14 amino acids. The CDR3 sequence is CASSLVGYGEWNTF. The CDR3 nucleotides are TGTGCCAGCAGCTTAGTCGGCTACGGAGAGTGGAACACCTTC.

The chain has TRBV4-2 and TRBJ2-3; 10 positions agree with TRBD1. The CDR3 has 16 residues. Per the germline V gene, CDR1 is LGHNA and CDR2 is YNFKEQ. The junction had 3 bases not matched to a gene; V was cut back by 0 bases and J by 3 bases. The CDR3 bases are TGTGCCAGCAGCCAAGATTTGGGACAGGGGACAGATACGCAGTATTTT. Its translation is CASSQDLGQGTDTQYF.

The chain joins TRBV6-5 to TRBJ1-5; the D is unclear. Germline values: CDR1 MNHEY, CDR2 SVGAGI. The CDR3 sequence is 14 residues long. V gave up 5 bases and J gave up 3 bases, with 11 bases separating them. The CDR3 region is CASSRGQFNQPQHF. The CDR3 DNA is TGTGCCAGCAGTCGGGGTCAGTTCAATCAGCCCCAGCATTTT.

The chain is built from TRBV9 and TRBJ2-2; no definite D call. The CDR3 runs 12 residues. With 2 bases removed from V and 4 bases from J, the gap between germline ends came to 3 bases. Germline CDR1 SGDLS, CDR2 YYNGEE. CDR3 protein: CASSVLTGELFF. CDR3 DNA: TGTGCCAGCAGCGTCCTCACCGGGGAGCTGTTTTTT. The variable domain in full, completed from reference TRBV9 and TRBJ2-2, reads DSGVTQTPKHLITATGQRVTLRCSPRSGDLSVYWYQQSLDQGLQFLIQYYNGEERAKGNILERFSAQQFPDLHSELNLSSLELGDSALYFCASSVLTGELFFGEGSRLTVL.

The chain has TRBV9 and TRBJ2-3, with TRBD2 matching 8 bases. Germline loops: CDR1 SGDLS, CDR2 YYNGEE. The CDR3 sequence is 15 residues long. Losses at the gene ends were 4 bases for V and 0 bases for J; bases not matched to a gene: 4. CDR3 region: CASSPGGASTDTQYF. Written as DNA, the CDR3 is TGTGCCAGCAGCCCCGGGGGGGCTAGCACAGATACGCAGTATTTT.

The V call is TRBV4-1, the J call TRBJ2-5, with 11 bases fitting TRBD2. The trim removed 2 bases at V and 4 bases at J, leaving 3 bases unmatched. CDR1 is MGHRA and CDR2 is YSYEKL in the germline V gene. The CDR3 spans 15 residues. CDR3 sequence (DNA): TGCGCCAGCAGCCAATCAGGGACTAGCGGAGAGACCCAGTACTTC. It yields the protein CASSQSGTSGETQYF.

The chain is built from TRBV10-3 and TRBJ2-5, with 9 bases fitting TRBD2. V was clipped by 4 bases and J by 4 bases; unmatched bases: 13. This CDR3 has 17 residues. CDR1 is ENHRY, CDR2 SYGVKD, per germline. The chain's CDR3 is CAISGRAGGEAGETQYF. For the CDR3, the DNA is TGTGCCATCAGTGGACGAGCGGGGGGAGAAGCTGGAGAGACCCAGTACTTC.

CDR3: CASSLGGTATDTQYF. The CDR3 region has the DNA TGTGCCAGCAGCTTAGGAGGGACTGCCACAGATACGCAGTATTTT. The chain recombines TRBV7-7 with TRBJ2-3, with a tentative D call TRBD2 (6 bases). Per the germline V gene, CDR1 is SSHAT and CDR2 is FNYEAQ (reference sequence). The CDR3 consists of 15 residues. The V end lost 1 base, the J end lost 2 bases, and 10 bases lay between the germline ends.

This chain joins TRBV28 and TRBJ2-6; D is unresolved. Deletions cut 8 bases from V and 6 bases from J, with 14 bases between. The CDR3 consists of 14 residues. In germline, CDR1 is MDHEN, CDR2 SYDVKM. The CDR3 DNA reads as TGTGCCAGCGTTACTTCCTTCGAGGCCAACGTCCTGACTTTC. It is translated as CASVTSFEANVLTF.

This rearrangement joins TRBV5-6 to TRBJ2-7; D unresolved. Trimming pared 0 bases from V and 2 bases from J, leaving 12 bases between. The CDR3 is made up of 15 amino acids. The germline CDR1 and CDR2 sequences are SGHDT and YYEEEE. This chain's CDR3 is CASSLVQAYPYEQYF. The DNA for the CDR3 is TGTGCCAGCAGCTTGGTCCAGGCCTACCCCTACGAGCAGTACTTC.

This chain links TRBV2 with TRBJ2-2; 9 nucleotides agree with TRBD1. The junction had 5 bases not matched to a gene; V was cut back by 4 bases and J by 5 bases. Germline CDR1 SNHLY, CDR2 FYNNEI. The CDR3 is made up of 15 amino acids. Here the CDR3 DNA reads TGTGCCAGCAGTGTGGACAGGGGAGAAACCGGGGAGCTGTTTTTT. As protein: CASSVDRGETGELFF.

This chain links TRBV11-2 with TRBJ2-1; TRBD1 matches 9 bases. The CDR3 totals 17 residues. CDR1 and CDR2 (germline): SGHAT, FQNNGV. J was trimmed by 6 bases and V by 1 base; bases with no gene match: 10. CDR3 loop: CASSLGVGQGTFNEQFF. The CDR3 nucleotides read TGTGCCAGCAGCTTAGGTGTGGGACAGGGAACGTTCAATGAGCAGTTCTTC.

The V and J genes are TRBV19 and TRBJ2-7, with 8 bases identical to TRBD2. V shed 8 bases and J 0 bases; nucleotides not matched to a gene: 12. The CDR3 has 16 residues. Germline V lookup: CDR1 LNHDA, CDR2 SQIVND (reference sequence). Here the CDR3 reads CASFPSSGGVSYEQYF. The CDR3 DNA follows: TGTGCCAGTTTTCCTTCCTCGGGGGGGGTCTCCTACGAGCAGTACTTC.

This rearrangement joins TRBV28 to TRBJ2-1; D call uncertain. V lost 2 bases, J lost 7 bases, and 9 bases lay in between. The CDR3 covers 13 residues. The germline gives CDR1 MDHEN, CDR2 SYDVKM. CDR3 coding DNA: TGTGCCAGCAGTTTAAGTCGGCGGAATGAGCAGTTCTTC. This gives the protein CASSLSRRNEQFF. Combining the CDR3 with reference TRBV28 and TRBJ2-1 gives the whole variable domain DVKVTQSSRYLVKRTGEKVFLECVQDMDHENMFWYRQDPGLGLRLIYFSYDVKMKEKGDIPEGYSVSREKKERFSLILESASTNQTSMYLCASSLSRRNEQFFGPGTRLTVL.

This chain connects TRBV5-1 to TRBJ2-5; 9 nucleotides align to TRBD2. The CDR3 totals 16 residues. The V and J ends lost 2 bases and 2 bases, in that order; junction bases with no gene match: 7. The germline CDR1 and CDR2 sequences are SGHRS and YFSETQ. The CDR3 spells CASSFPRGGLQETQYF. The CDR3 coding sequence is TGCGCCAGCAGCTTTCCGCGGGGGGGGCTTCAAGAGACCCAGTACTTC.

V and J are TRBV7-2 and TRBJ1-2, with TRBD1 identical over 7 bases. This CDR3 has 16 residues. Unmatched junction bases numbered 12, after V lost 4 bases and J lost 4 bases. Germline CDR1 reads SGHTA; CDR2 reads FQGNSA. The CDR3 loop is CASSSRQGTNLYGYTF. DNA for the CDR3: TGTGCCAGCAGCTCGAGACAGGGCACCAACCTCTATGGCTACACCTTC.

The gene calls are TRBV5-1 and TRBJ2-3, with TRBD2 identical over 9 bases. This CDR3 is built from 16 residues. From germline, CDR1 is SGHRS and CDR2 YFSETQ. The trim removed 3 bases at V and 2 bases at J, leaving 7 bases unmatched. CDR3 coding DNA: TGCGCCAGCAGCTCGTTTAGCGGGGGCCCCACAGATACGCAGTATTTT. It yields the protein CASSSFSGGPTDTQYF.